This TCR beta chain emerged from a study of blood T cell repertoires in COVID-19. Across the whole study: PBMCs, B-cell-depleted T cells, or T cells were the source of the cDNA or gDNA that made up the material.

The method was immunoSEQ multiplex PCR; TCRdb's version includes in-frame clones alone and lacks a portion of them. This table holds some 89,000 clones, 75% to 95% found once. There are 16 residues in the CDR3. Trimming shortened V by 5 bases and J by 3 bases, and 18 bases separated the two germline ends. The V gene's germline CDR1 is SEHNR and CDR2 FQNEAQ (reference sequence). J is TRBJ2-3 and V is TRBV7-9; a possible D gene is TRBD1 (6 bases). The sequencing input was peripheral blood. This receptor was obtained from a man aged 55 to 69 with acute or convalescent COVID-19. The CDR3 DNA reads as TGTGCCAGCAGCCCCACCTCCGGACAGAGAACAGATACGCAGTATTTT. It translates to CASSPTSGQRTDTQYF.